This is a list of T cell receptor beta chains from one sample in a study of T-cell reconstitution after alpha-beta-depleted transplantation in children. In TCRdb, the PCR reads were re-called with MiXCR into one record per CDR3 protein. The repertoire consists of around 370,000 distinct CDR3 sequences, with about 9.4% occurring once and the leading ten covering 2.4%. The sample was PBMCs from the stem cell graft donor, taken from the stem cell graft. The receptors come from a human donor who donated a stem cell graft to a child with acute lymphoblastic leukemia. The CDR3 runs from the conserved cysteine through the conserved F or W. The D gene is left open where the match is weak. For some rows the clone size is stated as once, few or many, or as a class when expanded; others skip it.

j_gene,abundance,d_gene,v_gene,CDR3nt,CDR3aa
TRBJ2-7,NA,TRBD2,TRBV7-2,TGTGCCAGCAGCTTCCCGACTAGCGGGAGCGACGAGCAGTACTTC,CASSFPTSGSDEQYF
TRBJ2-3,NA,NA,TRBV5-1,TGCGCCAGCAGCTCCGACAGAGCTCCCCTCGGTACGCAGTATTTT,CASSSDRAPLGTQYF
TRBJ1-5,few,NA,TRBV20-1,TGCAGTGCTAGTAGCAATCAGCCCCAGCATTTT,CSASSNQPQHF
TRBJ2-7,few,NA,TRBV27,TGTGCCAGCAGTCCCTTTATCTGGGGCAGGGAAGGCGAGCAGTACTTC,CASSPFIWGREGEQYF
TRBJ2-4,few,NA,TRBV12-3/TRBV12-4,TGTGCCAGCAGTCCTGACAGATCTTTAGCCAAAAACATTCAGTACTTC,CASSPDRSLAKNIQYF
TRBJ2-3,few,TRBD1,TRBV7-9,TGTGCCAGCAGCCCAGGGGACAGGGGCACAGATACGCAGTATTTT,CASSPGDRGTDTQYF
TRBJ2-1,NA,TRBD2,TRBV2,TGTGCCAGCAGAGGGACTAGCGGGAGAGGGTCCTACAATGAGCAGTTCTTC,CASRGTSGRGSYNEQFF
TRBJ1-2,few,NA,TRBV11-2,TGTGCCAGCAGCACCGGACGAGGATTCTATGGCTACACCTTC,CASSTGRGFYGYTF
TRBJ1-5,NA,TRBD1,TRBV27,TGTGCCAGCAGCGGGGACAGTAGAGATCAGCCCCAGCATTTT,CASSGDSRDQPQHF
TRBJ2-3,few,NA,TRBV4-2,TGTGCCAGCAGCCAAGAGACTAGCACAGATACGCAGTATTTT,CASSQETSTDTQYF
TRBJ1-1,NA,TRBD1,TRBV5-1,TGCGCCAGCAGCCTGGGGACAGGTGTTACTGAAGCTTTCTTT,CASSLGTGVTEAFF
TRBJ2-1,many,TRBD2,TRBV27,TGTGCCAGCACCTCGTGGAGCGGGAGGCACAATGAGCAGTTCTTC,CASTSWSGRHNEQFF
TRBJ2-3,many,NA,TRBV29-1,TGCAGCGTTGGAAGGGGCCTCACAGATACGCAGTATTTT,CSVGRGLTDTQYF
TRBJ2-3,NA,NA,TRBV12-5,TGTGCTAGTGGTTCGGGGCAGGGGAGCGCAGATACGCAGTATTTT,CASGSGQGSADTQYF
TRBJ2-5,NA,TRBD2,TRBV20-1,TGCAGTGCTAGGCCCACTAGCGGTAGCCAGGAGACCCAGTACTTC,CSARPTSGSQETQYF
TRBJ2-5,few,TRBD1,TRBV12-3/TRBV12-4,TGTGCCAGAGGGGCGCGACAGGGCAGGGGCCAAGAGACCCAGTACTTC,CARGARQGRGQETQYF
TRBJ2-7,many,TRBD1,TRBV29-1,TGCAGCGGCCGGGACAGCCTAGACGAGCAGTACTTC,CSGRDSLDEQYF
TRBJ2-7,NA,TRBD1,TRBV27,TGTGCCAGCAGTTCACCGGGACAGGGTCTGTTCGAGCAGTACTTC,CASSSPGQGLFEQYF
TRBJ2-4,many,NA,TRBV5-6,TGTGCCAGCAGCTTTACTTCGGTAGTCAAAAACATTCAGTACTTC,CASSFTSVVKNIQYF
TRBJ2-1,few,TRBD2,TRBV27,TGTGCCAGCAGTTTATCGACTAGCAACCCCTACAATGAGCAGTTCTTC,CASSLSTSNPYNEQFF
TRBJ2-1,NA,NA,TRBV20-1,TGCAGTGCTAAAGGGCTTGACAGCCAAATATACAATGAGCAGTTCTTC,CSAKGLDSQIYNEQFF
TRBJ2-5,NA,TRBD2,TRBV2,TGTGCCAGTTGGGCGGAGCTCGGGAGCGGGGAAGAGACCCAGTACTTC,CASWAELGSGEETQYF
TRBJ2-7,few,TRBD1,TRBV27,TGTGCCAGCAGCAGGGCCCGGGGACAGGGGACCTACGAGCAGTACTTC,CASSRARGQGTYEQYF
TRBJ2-3,few,TRBD1,TRBV11-1,TGTGCCAGCAGCCACCCCACAGGGGCGCTGGCCCTTGGCACAGATACGCAGTATTTT,CASSHPTGALALGTDTQYF
TRBJ2-3,NA,NA,TRBV12-3/TRBV12-4,TGTGCCAGCAGTTCCCAGGGGAGTTGGGATACGCAGTATTTT,CASSSQGSWDTQYF